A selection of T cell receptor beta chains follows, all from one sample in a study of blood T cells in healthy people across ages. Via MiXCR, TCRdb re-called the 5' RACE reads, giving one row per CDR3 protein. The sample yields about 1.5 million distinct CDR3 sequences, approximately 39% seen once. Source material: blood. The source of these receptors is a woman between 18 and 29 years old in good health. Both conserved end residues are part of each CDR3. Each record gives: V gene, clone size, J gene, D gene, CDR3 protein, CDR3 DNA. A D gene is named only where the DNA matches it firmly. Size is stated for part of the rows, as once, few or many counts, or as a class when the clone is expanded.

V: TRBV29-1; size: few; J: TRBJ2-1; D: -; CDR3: CSGASYNEQFF; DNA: TGCTCCGGGGCCAGTTACAATGAGCAGTTCTTC
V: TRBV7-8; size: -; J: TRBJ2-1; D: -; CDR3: CASSLVTGRGNEQFF; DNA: TGTGCCAGCAGCTTGGTTACAGGGAGAGGCAATGAGCAGTTCTTC
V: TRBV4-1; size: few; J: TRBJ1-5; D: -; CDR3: CASSQSSLNQPQHF; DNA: TGCGCCAGCAGCCAGTCGTCCTTAAATCAGCCCCAGCATTTT
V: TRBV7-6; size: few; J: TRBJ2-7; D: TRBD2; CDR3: CASSSGLAGTSNPYEQYF; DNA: TGTGCCAGCAGCTCTGGACTAGCGGGGACCTCGAACCCCTACGAGCAGTACTTC
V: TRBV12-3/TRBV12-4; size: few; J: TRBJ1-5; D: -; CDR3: CVSSPDPGGGYQPQHF; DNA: TGTGTCAGCAGTCCTGATCCCGGGGGCGGTTATCAGCCCCAGCATTTT
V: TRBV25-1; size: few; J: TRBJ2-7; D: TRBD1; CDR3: CASSAGDRDHEQYF; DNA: TGTGCCAGCAGTGCAGGGGACAGGGACCACGAGCAGTACTTC
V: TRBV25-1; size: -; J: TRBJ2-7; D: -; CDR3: CASSDGAPEQYF; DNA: TGTGCCAGCAGTGATGGAGCCCCCGAGCAGTACTTC
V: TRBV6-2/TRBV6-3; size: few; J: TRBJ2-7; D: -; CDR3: CASSFIGKGIPYEQYF; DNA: TGTGCCAGCAGTTTCATTGGGAAGGGAATCCCCTACGAGCAGTACTTC
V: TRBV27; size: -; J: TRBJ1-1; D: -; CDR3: CASSVKPGEGGTEAFF; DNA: TGTGCCAGCAGTGTTAAACCAGGGGAGGGAGGCACTGAAGCTTTCTTT
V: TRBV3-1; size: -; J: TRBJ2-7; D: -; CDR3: CASSQRRNFYEQYF; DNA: TGTGCCAGCAGCCAACGTCGGAACTTCTACGAGCAGTACTTC
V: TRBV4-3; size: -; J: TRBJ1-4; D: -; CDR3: CASSLGGSKNEELFF; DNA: TGCGCCAGCAGCCTAGGGGGTTCTAAGAATGAAGAACTGTTTTTT
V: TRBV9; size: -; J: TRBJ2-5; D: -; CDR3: CASSPRGGGDNEQYF; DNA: TGTGCCAGCAGCCCCCGGGGAGGGGGTGACAATGAGCAGTACTTC
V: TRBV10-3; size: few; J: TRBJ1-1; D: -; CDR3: CAIRTFTEEAFF; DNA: TGTGCCATCAGGACCTTCACAGAGGAAGCTTTCTTT
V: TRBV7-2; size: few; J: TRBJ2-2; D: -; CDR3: CASSPDGELFF; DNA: TGTGCCAGCAGCCCCGACGGGGAGCTGTTTTTT
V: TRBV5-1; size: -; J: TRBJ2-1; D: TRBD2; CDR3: CASTPSGGPSSYNEQFF; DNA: TGCGCCAGCACGCCTAGCGGGGGCCCCAGCTCCTACAATGAGCAGTTCTTC
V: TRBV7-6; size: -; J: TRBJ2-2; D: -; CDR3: CASSPPPGVTGELFF; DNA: TGTGCCAGCAGCCCTCCCCCTGGGGTCACCGGGGAGCTGTTTTTT
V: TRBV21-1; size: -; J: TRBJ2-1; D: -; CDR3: CASSKVEPTGSSYNEQFF; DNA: TGTGCCAGCAGCAAAGTGGAGCCTACAGGGAGCTCCTACAATGAGCAGTTCTTC
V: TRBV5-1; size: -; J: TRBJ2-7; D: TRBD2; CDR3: CASSSSQTSGSFYGQYF; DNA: TGCGCCAGCAGCAGCTCTCAGACTAGCGGGAGTTTTTACGGGCAGTACTTC
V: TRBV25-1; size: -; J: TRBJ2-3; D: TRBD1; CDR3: CASSGRDRDTDTQYF; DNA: TGTGCCAGCAGTGGCCGGGACAGGGACACAGATACGCAGTATTTT
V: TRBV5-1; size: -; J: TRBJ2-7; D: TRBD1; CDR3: CASSYITGTGAYEQYF; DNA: TGCGCCAGCAGCTATATTACCGGGACAGGGGCCTACGAGCAGTACTTC
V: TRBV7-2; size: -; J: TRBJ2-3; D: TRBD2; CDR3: CASSPWTSGNTDTQYF; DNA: TGTGCCAGCAGCCCCTGGACTAGCGGGAACACAGATACGCAGTATTTT
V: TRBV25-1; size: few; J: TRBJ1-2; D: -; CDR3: CASSDYWGKYGYTF; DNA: TGTGCCAGCAGCGACTATTGGGGGAAATATGGCTACACCTTC
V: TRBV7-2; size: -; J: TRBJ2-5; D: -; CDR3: CASSEMKGSGRQYF; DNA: TGTGCCAGCAGCGAAATGAAGGGAAGTGGGAGACAGTACTTC
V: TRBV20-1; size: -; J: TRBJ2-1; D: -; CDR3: CSARQGFSYNEQFF; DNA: TGCAGTGCTAGACAGGGATTTTCCTACAATGAGCAGTTCTTC
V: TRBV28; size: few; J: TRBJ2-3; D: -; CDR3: CASSLASEGQDTQYF; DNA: TGTGCCAGCAGTTTAGCTAGCGAAGGGCAGGATACGCAGTATTTT
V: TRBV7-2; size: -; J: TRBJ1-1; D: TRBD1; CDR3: CASSNRDRGRTEAFF; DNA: TGTGCCAGCAGCAACCGGGACAGGGGGCGGACTGAAGCTTTCTTT
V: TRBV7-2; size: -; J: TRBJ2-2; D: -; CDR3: CASSSSTNTGELFF; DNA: TGTGCCAGCAGCTCGTCGACCAACACCGGGGAGCTGTTTTTT
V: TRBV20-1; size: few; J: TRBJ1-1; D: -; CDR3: CSARIGTEAFF; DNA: TGCAGTGCTAGAATTGGCACTGAAGCTTTCTTT
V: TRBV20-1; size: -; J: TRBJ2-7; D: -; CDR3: CSASSTSYEQYF; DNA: TGCAGTGCTAGTTCGACTAGCTACGAGCAGTACTTC
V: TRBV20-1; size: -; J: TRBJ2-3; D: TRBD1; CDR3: CSAPGTVTDTQYF; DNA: TGCAGTGCCCCCGGGACAGTCACAGATACGCAGTATTTT
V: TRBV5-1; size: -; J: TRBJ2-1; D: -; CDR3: CASTMDTGINEQFF; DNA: TGCGCCAGCACCATGGACACAGGGATTAATGAGCAGTTCTTC
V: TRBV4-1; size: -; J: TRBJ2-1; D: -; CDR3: CASSRTSSEQFF; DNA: TGCGCCAGCAGCCGAACTAGTAGTGAGCAGTTCTTC
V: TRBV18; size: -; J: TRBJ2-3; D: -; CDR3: CASSPAQTDTQYF; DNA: TGTGCCAGCTCACCCGCACAGACAGATACGCAGTATTTT
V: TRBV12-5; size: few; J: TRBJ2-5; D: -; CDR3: CASGLFGRQETQYF; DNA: TGTGCTAGTGGTTTGTTCGGCAGACAAGAGACCCAGTACTTC
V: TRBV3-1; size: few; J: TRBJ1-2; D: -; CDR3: CASSQLASGYTF; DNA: TGTGCCAGCAGCCAACTCGCCTCAGGCTACACCTTC
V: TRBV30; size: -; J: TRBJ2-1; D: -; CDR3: CAWSVRVNEQFF; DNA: TGTGCCTGGAGTGTCAGGGTGAATGAGCAGTTCTTC
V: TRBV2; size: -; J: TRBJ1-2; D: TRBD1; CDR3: CASRAGTGPYGYTF; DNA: TGTGCCAGCAGGGCCGGGACAGGGCCCTATGGCTACACCTTC
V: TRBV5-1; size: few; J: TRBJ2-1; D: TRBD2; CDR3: CASSFRGDPYNEQFF; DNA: TGCGCCAGCAGCTTTCGGGGGGATCCCTACAATGAGCAGTTCTTC
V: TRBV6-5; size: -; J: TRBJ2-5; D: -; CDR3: CASREKFDGRLRSLYF; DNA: TGTGCCAGCAGAGAGAAATTTGACGGTCGTCTACGATCTCTGTACTTC
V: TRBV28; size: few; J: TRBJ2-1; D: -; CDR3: CASSRPGLHFEQFF; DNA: TGTGCCAGCAGCCGCCCGGGACTTCACTTCGAGCAGTTCTTC
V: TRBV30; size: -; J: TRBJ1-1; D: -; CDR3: CAWSVTDANTEAFF; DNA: TGTGCCTGGAGTGTAACGGACGCGAACACTGAAGCTTTCTTT